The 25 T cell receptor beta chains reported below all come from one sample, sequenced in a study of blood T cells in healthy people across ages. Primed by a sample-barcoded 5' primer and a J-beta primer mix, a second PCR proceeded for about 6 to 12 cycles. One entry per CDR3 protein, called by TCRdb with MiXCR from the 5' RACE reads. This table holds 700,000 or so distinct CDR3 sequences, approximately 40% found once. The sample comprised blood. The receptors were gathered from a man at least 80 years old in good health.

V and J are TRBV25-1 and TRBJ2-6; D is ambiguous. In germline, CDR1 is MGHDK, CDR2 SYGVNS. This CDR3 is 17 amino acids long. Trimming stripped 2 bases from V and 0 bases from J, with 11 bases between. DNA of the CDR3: TGTGCCAGCAGTGAAACTACGGGTACCTCTGGGGCCAACGTCCTGACTTTC. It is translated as CASSETTGTSGANVLTF.

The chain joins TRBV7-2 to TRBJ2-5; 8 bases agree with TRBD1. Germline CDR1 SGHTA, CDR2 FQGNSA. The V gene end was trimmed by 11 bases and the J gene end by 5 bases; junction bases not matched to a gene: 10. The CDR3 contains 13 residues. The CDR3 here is CAARQGPRETQYF. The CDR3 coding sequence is TGTGCCGCCCGACAGGGGCCTCGGGAGACCCAGTACTTC.

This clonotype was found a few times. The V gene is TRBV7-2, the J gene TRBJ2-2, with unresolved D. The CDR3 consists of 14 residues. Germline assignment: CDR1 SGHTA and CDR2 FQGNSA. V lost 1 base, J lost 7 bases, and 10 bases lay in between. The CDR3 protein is CASSLGWVGGELFF. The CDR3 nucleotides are TGTGCCAGCAGCTTAGGTTGGGTAGGCGGGGAGCTGTTTTTT.

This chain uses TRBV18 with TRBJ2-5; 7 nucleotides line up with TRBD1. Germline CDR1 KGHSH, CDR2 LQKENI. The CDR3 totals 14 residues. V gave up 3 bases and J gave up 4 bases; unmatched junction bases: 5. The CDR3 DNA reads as TGTGCCAGCTCACCTGACAGGGCGGGAGAGACCCAGTACTTC. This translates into CASSPDRAGETQYF.

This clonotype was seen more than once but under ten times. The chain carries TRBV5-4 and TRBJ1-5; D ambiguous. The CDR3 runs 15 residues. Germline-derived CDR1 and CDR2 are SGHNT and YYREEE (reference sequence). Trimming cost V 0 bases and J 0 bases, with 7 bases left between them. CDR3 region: CASSLVAYSNQPQHF. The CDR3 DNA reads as TGTGCCAGCAGCTTGGTTGCATATAGCAATCAGCCCCAGCATTTT.

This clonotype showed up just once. For the CDR3, the DNA is TGTGCCAGCAGCCCTAGGACGGGGATGGGTCAAAATTCACCCCTCCACTTT. Translated: CASSPRTGMGQNSPLHF. The genes are TRBV7-8 and TRBJ1-6; no clear D. There are 17 residues in the CDR3. V was shortened by 5 bases and J by 7 bases, with 21 bases between the two germline ends. The V gene's germline CDR1 is SGHVS and CDR2 FQNEAQ.

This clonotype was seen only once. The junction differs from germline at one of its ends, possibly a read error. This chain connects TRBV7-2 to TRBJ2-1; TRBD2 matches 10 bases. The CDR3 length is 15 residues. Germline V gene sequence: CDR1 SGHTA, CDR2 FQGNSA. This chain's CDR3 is CACSLPSSGGDEQFF. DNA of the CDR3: TGTGCCTGCAGCTTACCTTCTAGCGGGGGCGATGAGCAGTTCTTC.

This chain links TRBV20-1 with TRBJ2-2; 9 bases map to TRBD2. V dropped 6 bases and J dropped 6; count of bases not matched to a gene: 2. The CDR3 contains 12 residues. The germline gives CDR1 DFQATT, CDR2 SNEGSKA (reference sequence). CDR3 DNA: TGCAGTGCCACTAGCGGGTCCGGGGAGCTGTTTTTT. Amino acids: CSATSGSGELFF.

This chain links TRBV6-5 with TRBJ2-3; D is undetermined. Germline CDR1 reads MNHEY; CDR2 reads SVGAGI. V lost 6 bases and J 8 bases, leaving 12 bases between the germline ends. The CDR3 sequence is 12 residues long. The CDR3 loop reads CASRSQAGTQYF. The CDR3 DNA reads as TGTGCCAGCAGGTCCCAGGCAGGTACGCAGTATTTT.

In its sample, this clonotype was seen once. The CDR3 region is CASSEADYNSPLHF. CDR3 DNA sequence: TGTGCCAGCAGTGAGGCGGATTATAATTCACCCCTCCACTTT. V and J are TRBV6-1 and TRBJ1-6; D unresolved. Germline V gene sequence: CDR1 MNHNS, CDR2 SASEGT. Trimming left V 3 bases short and J 4 bases short, with 7 bases between. CDR3 length: 14 residues.

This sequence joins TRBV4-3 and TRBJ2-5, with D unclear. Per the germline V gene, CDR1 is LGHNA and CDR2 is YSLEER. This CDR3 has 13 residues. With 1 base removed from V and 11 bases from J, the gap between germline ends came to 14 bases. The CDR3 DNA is TGCGCCAGCAGCCAAGTGCTCGACAATGAGCAGTACTTC. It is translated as CASSQVLDNEQYF.

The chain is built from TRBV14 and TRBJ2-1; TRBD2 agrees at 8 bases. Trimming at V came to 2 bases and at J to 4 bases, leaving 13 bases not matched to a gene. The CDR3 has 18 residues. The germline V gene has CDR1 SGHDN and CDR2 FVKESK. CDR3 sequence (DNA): TGTGCCAGCAGCCAAAGACCAGCGGGAGTTTTCTCATACAATGAGCAGTTCTTC. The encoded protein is CASSQRPAGVFSYNEQFF.

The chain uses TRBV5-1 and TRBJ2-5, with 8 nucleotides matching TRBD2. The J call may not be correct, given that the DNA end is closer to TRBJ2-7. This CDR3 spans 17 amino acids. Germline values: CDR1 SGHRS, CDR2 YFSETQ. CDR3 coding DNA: TGCGCCAGCAGCTCCCGGCGGGGGGCGGATACTACCAACGAGCAGTACTTC. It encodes CASSSRRGADTTNEQYF.

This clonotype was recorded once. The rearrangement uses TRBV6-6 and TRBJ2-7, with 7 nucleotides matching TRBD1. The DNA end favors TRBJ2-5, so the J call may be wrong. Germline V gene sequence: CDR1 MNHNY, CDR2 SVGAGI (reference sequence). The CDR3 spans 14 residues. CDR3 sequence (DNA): TGTGCCAGCAGATATGGCACAGGGGCAGAGACCCAGTACTTC. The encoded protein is CASRYGTGAETQYF.

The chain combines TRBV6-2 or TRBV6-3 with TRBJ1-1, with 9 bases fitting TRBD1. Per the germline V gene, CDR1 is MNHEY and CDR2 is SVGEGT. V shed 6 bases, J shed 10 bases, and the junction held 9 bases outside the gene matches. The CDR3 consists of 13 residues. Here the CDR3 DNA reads TGTGCCAGCAGCTTCACGCGACAGGGGGGAGCTTTCTTT. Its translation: CASSFTRQGGAFF.

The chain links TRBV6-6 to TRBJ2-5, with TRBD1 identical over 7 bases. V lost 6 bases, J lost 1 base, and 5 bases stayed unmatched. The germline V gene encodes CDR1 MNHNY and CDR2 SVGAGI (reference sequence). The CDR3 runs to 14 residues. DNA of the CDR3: TGTGCCAGCAGGGTCCGGGACAGCCAAGAGACCCAGTACTTC. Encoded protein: CASRVRDSQETQYF.

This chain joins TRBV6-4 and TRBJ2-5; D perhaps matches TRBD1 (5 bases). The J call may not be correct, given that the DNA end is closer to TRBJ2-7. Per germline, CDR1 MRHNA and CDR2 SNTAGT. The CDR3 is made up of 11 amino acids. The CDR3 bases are TGTGCCACCCAGGGCGGACACGAGCAGTACTTC. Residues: CATQGGHEQYF.

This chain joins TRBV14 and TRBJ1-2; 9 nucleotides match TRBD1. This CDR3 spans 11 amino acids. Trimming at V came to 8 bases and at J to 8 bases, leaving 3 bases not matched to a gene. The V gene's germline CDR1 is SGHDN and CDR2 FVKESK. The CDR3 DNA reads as TGTGCCAGCGGTACAGGGGGCGGCTACACCTTC. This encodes CASGTGGGYTF.

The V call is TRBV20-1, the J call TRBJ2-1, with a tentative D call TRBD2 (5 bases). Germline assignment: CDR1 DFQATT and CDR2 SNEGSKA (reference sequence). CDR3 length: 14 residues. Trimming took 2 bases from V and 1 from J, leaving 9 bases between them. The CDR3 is CSARSLASYNEQFF. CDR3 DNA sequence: TGCAGTGCTAGATCTTTAGCGTCCTACAATGAGCAGTTCTTC.

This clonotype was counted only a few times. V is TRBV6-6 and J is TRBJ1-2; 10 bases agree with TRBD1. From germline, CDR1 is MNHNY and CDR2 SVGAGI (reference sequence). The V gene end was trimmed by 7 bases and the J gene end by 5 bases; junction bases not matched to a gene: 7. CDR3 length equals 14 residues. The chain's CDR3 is CASTHGGQGYGYTF. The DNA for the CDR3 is TGTGCCAGCACTCACGGGGGACAGGGGTATGGCTACACCTTC.

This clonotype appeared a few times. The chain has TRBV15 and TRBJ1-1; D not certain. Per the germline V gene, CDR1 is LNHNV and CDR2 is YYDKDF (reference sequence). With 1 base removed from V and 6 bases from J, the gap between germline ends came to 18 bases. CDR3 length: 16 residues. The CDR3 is CATSRGSRPGGAEAFF. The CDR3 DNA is TGTGCCACCAGCAGAGGAAGTCGACCGGGAGGCGCTGAAGCTTTCTTT.

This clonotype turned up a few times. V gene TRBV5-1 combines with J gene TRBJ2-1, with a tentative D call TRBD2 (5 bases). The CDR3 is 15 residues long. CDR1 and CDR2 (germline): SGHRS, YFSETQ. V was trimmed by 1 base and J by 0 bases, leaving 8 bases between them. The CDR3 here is CASSLLSGSYNEQFF. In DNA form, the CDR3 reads TGCGCCAGCAGCTTGCTGAGCGGCTCCTACAATGAGCAGTTCTTC. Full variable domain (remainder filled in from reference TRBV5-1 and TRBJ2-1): KAGVTQTPRYLIKTRGQQVTLSCSPISGHRSVSWYQQTPGQGLQFLFEYFSETQRNKGNFPGRFSGRQFSNSRSEMNVSTLELGDSALYLCASSLLSGSYNEQFFGPGTRLTVL.

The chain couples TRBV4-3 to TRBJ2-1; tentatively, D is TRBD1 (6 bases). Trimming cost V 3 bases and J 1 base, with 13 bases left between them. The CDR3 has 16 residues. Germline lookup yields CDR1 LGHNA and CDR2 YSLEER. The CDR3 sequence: CASSHKQGPSYNEQFF. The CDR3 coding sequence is TGCGCCAGCAGCCACAAGCAGGGGCCATCCTACAATGAGCAGTTCTTC.

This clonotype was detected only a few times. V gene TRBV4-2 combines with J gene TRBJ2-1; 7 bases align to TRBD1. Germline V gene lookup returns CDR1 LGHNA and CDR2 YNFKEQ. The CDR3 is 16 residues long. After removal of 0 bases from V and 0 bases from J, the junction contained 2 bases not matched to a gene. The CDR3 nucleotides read TGTGCCAGCAGCCAAGACCCAGGGGGCTCCTACAATGAGCAGTTCTTC. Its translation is CASSQDPGGSYNEQFF.

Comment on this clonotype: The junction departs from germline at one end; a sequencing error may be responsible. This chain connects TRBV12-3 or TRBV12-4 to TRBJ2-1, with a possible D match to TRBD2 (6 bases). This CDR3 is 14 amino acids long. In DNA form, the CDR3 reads TGCGCCAGCTGCAGCGGGTCCGCCTACAATGAGCAGTTCTTC. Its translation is CASCSGSAYNEQFF.